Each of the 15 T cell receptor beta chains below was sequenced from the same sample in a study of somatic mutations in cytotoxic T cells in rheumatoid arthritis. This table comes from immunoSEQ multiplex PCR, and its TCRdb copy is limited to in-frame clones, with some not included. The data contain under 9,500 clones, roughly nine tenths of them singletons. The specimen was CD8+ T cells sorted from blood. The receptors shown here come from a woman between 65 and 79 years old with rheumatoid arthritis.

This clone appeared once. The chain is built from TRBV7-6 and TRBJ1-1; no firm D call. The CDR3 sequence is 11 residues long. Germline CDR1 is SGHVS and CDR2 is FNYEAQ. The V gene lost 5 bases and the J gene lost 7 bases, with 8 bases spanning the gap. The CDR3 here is CASSTAGEAFF. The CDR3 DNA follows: TGTGCCAGCAGCACAGCGGGTGAAGCTTTCTTT.

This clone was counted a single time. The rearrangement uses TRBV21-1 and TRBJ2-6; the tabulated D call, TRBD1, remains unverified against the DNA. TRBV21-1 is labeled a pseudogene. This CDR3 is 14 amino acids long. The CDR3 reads CASIRGPGANVLTF. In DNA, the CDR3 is TGTGCCAGCATCAGGGGGCCCGGGGCCAACGTCCTGACTTTC.

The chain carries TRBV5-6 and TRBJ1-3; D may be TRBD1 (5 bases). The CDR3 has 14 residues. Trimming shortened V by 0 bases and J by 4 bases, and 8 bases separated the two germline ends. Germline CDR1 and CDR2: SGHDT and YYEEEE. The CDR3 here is CASSLGTMGNTIYF. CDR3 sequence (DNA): TGTGCCAGCAGCTTGGGGACAATGGGAAACACCATATATTTT.

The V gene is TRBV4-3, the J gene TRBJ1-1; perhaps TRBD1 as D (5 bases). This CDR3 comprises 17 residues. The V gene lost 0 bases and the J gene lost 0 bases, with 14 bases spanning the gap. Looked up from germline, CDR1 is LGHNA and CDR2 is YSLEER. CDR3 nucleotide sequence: TGCGCCAGCAGCCAAGATCGAGACAGCGTACTGAACACTGAAGCTTTCTTT. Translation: CASSQDRDSVLNTEAFF.

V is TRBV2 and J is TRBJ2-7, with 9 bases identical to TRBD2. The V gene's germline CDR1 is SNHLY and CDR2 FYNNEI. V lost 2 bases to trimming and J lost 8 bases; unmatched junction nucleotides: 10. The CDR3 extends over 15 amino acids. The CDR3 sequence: CASSEMGGGAGKQYF. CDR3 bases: TGTGCCAGCAGTGAAATGGGCGGGGGGGCCGGTAAGCAGTACTTC.

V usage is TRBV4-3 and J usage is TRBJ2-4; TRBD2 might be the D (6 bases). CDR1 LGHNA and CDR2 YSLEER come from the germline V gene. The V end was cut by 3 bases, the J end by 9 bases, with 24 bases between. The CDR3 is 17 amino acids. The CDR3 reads CASSQALGSLMGGIQYF. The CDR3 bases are TGCGCCAGCAGCCAGGCGCTCGGGTCACTAATGGGGGGCATTCAGTACTTC.

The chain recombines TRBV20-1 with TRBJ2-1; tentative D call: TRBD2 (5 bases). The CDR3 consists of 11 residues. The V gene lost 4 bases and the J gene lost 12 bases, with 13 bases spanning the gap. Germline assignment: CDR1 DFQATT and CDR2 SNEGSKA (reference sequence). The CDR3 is CSATGLPSQFF. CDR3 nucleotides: TGCAGTGCTACCGGACTGCCTTCGCAGTTCTTC.

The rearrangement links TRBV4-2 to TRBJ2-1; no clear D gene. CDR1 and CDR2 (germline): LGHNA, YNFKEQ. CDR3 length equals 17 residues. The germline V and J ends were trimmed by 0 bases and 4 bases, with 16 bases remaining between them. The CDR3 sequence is CASSQEAPSWLYNEQFF. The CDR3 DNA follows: TGTGCCAGCAGCCAAGAAGCGCCCTCGTGGCTATACAATGAGCAGTTCTTC.

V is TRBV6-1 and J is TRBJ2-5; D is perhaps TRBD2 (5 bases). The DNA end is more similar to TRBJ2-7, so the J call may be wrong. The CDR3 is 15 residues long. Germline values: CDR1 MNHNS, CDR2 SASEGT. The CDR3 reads CASYPDEGTPYEQYF. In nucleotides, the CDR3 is TGTGCCAGTTATCCGGACGAGGGAACCCCCTACGAGCAGTACTTC.

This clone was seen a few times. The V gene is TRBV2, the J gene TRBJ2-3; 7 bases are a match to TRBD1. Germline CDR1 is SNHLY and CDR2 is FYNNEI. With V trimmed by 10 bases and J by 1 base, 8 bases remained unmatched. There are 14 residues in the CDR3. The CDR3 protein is CATRQGDGTDTQYF. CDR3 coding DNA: TGTGCCACCAGACAGGGCGACGGCACAGATACGCAGTATTTT.

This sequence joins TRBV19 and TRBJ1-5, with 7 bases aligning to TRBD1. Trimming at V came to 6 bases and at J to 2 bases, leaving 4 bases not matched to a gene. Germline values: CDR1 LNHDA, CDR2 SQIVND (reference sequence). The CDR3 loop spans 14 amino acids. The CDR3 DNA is TGTGCCAGTAGCACAGGGGTCGGCAATCAGCCCCAGCATTTT. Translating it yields CASSTGVGNQPQHF.

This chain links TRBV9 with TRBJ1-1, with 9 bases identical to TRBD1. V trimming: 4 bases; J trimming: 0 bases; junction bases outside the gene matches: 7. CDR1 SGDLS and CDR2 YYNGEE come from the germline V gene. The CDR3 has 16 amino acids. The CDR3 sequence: CASSPPGQGLNTEAFF. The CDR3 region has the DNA TGTGCCAGCAGCCCACCGGGACAGGGCCTGAACACTGAAGCTTTCTTT.

CDR3 residues: CASSLGGLGEGGYTF. CDR3 nucleotides: TGCGCCAGCAGCTTGGGGGGACTCGGGGAAGGAGGCTACACCTTC. The V gene is TRBV5-1, the J gene TRBJ1-2; D is possibly TRBD1 (5 bases). Deletions cut 0 bases from V and 8 bases from J, with 17 bases between. The germline CDR1 and CDR2 sequences are SGHRS and YFSETQ. This CDR3 has 15 amino acids.

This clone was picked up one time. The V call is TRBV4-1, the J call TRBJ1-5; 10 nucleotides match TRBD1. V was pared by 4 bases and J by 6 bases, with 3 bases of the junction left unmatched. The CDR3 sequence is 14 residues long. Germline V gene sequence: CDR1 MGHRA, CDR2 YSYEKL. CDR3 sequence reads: CASSRQGAGQPQHF. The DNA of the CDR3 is TGCGCCAGCAGCCGACAGGGGGCAGGTCAGCCCCAGCATTTT.

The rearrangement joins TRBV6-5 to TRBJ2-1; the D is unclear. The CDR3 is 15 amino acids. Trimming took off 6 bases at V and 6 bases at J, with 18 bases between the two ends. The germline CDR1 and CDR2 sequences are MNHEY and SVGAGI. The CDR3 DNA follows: TGTGCCAGCAGGGCTGGGCCCCAGGTTCTCAATGAGCAGTTCTTC. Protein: CASRAGPQVLNEQFF.